The rows below give T cell receptor beta chains drawn from one sample of a study of blood T cells in healthy people across ages. Via MiXCR, TCRdb re-called the 5' RACE reads, giving one row per CDR3 protein. The table lists about 640,000 distinct CDR3 sequences, around three fifths of them singletons, with around 37% in the top ten. Material for sequencing was blood. These TCRs come from a man aged 55 to 70 in good health. Both conserved end residues are part of each CDR3. A D gene is named only where the DNA matches it firmly. Part of the rows lack a size; the others show once, few, many or a class for expanded clones.

d_gene: TRBD1; len: 14; j_gene: TRBJ1-2; abundance: once; v_gene: TRBV20-1; CDR3nt: TGCAGTGCTGCCCGGACAGGGGGCGGCTATGGCTACACCTTC; CDR3aa: CSAARTGGGYGYTF
d_gene: TRBD1; len: 14; j_gene: TRBJ2-1; abundance: .; v_gene: TRBV15; CDR3nt: TGTGCCACCAGCGCCGGGACAGCCTACAATGAGCAGTTCTTC; CDR3aa: CATSAGTAYNEQFF
d_gene: TRBD1; len: 15; j_gene: TRBJ1-2; abundance: .; v_gene: TRBV4-1; CDR3nt: TGCGCCAGCAGCCCAGCAGCGACAGGGAGCTATGGCTACACCTTC; CDR3aa: CASSPAATGSYGYTF
d_gene: .; len: 20; j_gene: TRBJ1-6; abundance: .; v_gene: TRBV28; CDR3nt: TGTGCCAGCAGCACAATAATCTTGTCTTCGCGAGAGGCCGATAATTCACCCCTCCACTTT; CDR3aa: CASSTIILSSREADNSPLHF
d_gene: .; len: 15; j_gene: TRBJ2-5; abundance: .; v_gene: TRBV4-2; CDR3nt: TGTGCCAGCAGCCGCCGGGGCCCTTCCTACAATGAGCAGTACTTC; CDR3aa: CASSRRGPSYNEQYF
d_gene: .; len: 12; j_gene: TRBJ1-1; abundance: .; v_gene: TRBV7-9; CDR3nt: TGTGCCAGCAGCTTATGGCAGGCTGAAGCTTTCTTT; CDR3aa: CASSLWQAEAFF
d_gene: .; len: 15; j_gene: TRBJ2-7; abundance: few; v_gene: TRBV9; CDR3nt: TGTGCCAGCAGCGTACTTTCAGACAGTTTCTACGAGCAGTACTTC; CDR3aa: CASSVLSDSFYEQYF
d_gene: .; len: 15; j_gene: TRBJ1-2; abundance: many; v_gene: TRBV20-1; CDR3nt: TGCAGTGCTAGAGGGCGGGCGGGGGGCGCTTATGGCTACACCTTC; CDR3aa: CSARGRAGGAYGYTF
d_gene: TRBD2; len: 16; j_gene: TRBJ2-5; abundance: .; v_gene: TRBV6-5; CDR3nt: TGTGCCAGCAGGCGCTGGACTAGCGGGGGTACGGAGACCCAGTACTTC; CDR3aa: CASRRWTSGGTETQYF
d_gene: TRBD1; len: 13; j_gene: TRBJ1-1; abundance: few; v_gene: TRBV25-1; CDR3nt: TGTGCCAGCAGGTCTACAGGGGGCACTGAAGCTTTCTTT; CDR3aa: CASRSTGGTEAFF
d_gene: .; len: 13; j_gene: TRBJ2-5; abundance: .; v_gene: TRBV12-3/TRBV12-4; CDR3nt: TGTGCCAGCAGCAGGACTCGAGAGGAGACCCAGTACTTC; CDR3aa: CASSRTREETQYF
d_gene: .; len: 12; j_gene: TRBJ2-7; abundance: .; v_gene: TRBV2; CDR3nt: TGTGCCAGCAAGACGGACAGCTACGAGCAGTACTTC; CDR3aa: CASKTDSYEQYF
d_gene: .; len: 15; j_gene: TRBJ1-6; abundance: .; v_gene: TRBV2; CDR3nt: TGTGCCAGCAGGGACGGGTCGTTTAATAATTCACCCCTCCACTTT; CDR3aa: CASRDGSFNNSPLHF
d_gene: .; len: 14; j_gene: TRBJ2-1; abundance: .; v_gene: TRBV12-3/TRBV12-4; CDR3nt: TGTGCCAGCAGTTCGCCCGGGACTCGGGATGAGCAGTTCTTC; CDR3aa: CASSSPGTRDEQFF
d_gene: TRBD2; len: 16; j_gene: TRBJ2-7; abundance: many; v_gene: TRBV6-5; CDR3nt: TGTGCCAGCAGTCGGGGGGCTAGCGGGGGGACCTACGAGCAGTACTTC; CDR3aa: CASSRGASGGTYEQYF
d_gene: .; len: 14; j_gene: TRBJ2-5; abundance: .; v_gene: TRBV7-9; CDR3nt: TGTGCCAGCAGCTTAGAACACAGACAAGAGACCCAGTACTTC; CDR3aa: CASSLEHRQETQYF
d_gene: .; len: 15; j_gene: TRBJ2-1; abundance: .; v_gene: TRBV4-2; CDR3nt: TGTGCCAGCTGCCCCGGGGCTTTACTCTACAATGAGCAGTTCTTC; CDR3aa: CASCPGALLYNEQFF
d_gene: .; len: 14; j_gene: TRBJ2-7; abundance: .; v_gene: TRBV15; CDR3nt: TGTGCCACCAGCAGAGGGACGGACTCCTACGAGCAGTACTTC; CDR3aa: CATSRGTDSYEQYF
d_gene: .; len: 15; j_gene: TRBJ2-1; abundance: .; v_gene: TRBV20-1; CDR3nt: TGCAGTGCTAGTGCTCCCCGGGGCAGACAAGAGACCCAGTTCTTC; CDR3aa: CSASAPRGRQETQFF
d_gene: .; len: 16; j_gene: TRBJ1-2; abundance: .; v_gene: TRBV6-5; CDR3nt: TGTGCCAGCAGCAGCGTTGGGACGGGAGCTAACTATGGCTACACCTTC; CDR3aa: CASSSVGTGANYGYTF
d_gene: .; len: 14; j_gene: TRBJ1-1; abundance: few; v_gene: TRBV5-1; CDR3nt: TGTGCCAGCAGCTTAGGAGGTGGGAACACTGAAGCTTTCTTT; CDR3aa: CASSLGGGNTEAFF
d_gene: .; len: 12; j_gene: TRBJ2-4; abundance: few; v_gene: TRBV28; CDR3nt: TGTGCCAGCAGTCCCTCGGGTGGGGTGCAGTACTTC; CDR3aa: CASSPSGGVQYF
d_gene: .; len: 16; j_gene: TRBJ2-5; abundance: .; v_gene: TRBV7-8; CDR3nt: TGTGCCAGCAGCTTGGGGACTGCCCCATTCCAAGAGACCCAGTACTTC; CDR3aa: CASSLGTAPFQETQYF
d_gene: .; len: 14; j_gene: TRBJ2-1; abundance: .; v_gene: TRBV5-1; CDR3nt: TGCGCCAGCAGCATCTCGACAGGCACAATGGAGCAGTTCTTC; CDR3aa: CASSISTGTMEQFF
d_gene: TRBD2; len: 15; j_gene: TRBJ2-2; abundance: .; v_gene: TRBV20-1; CDR3nt: TGCAGTGCTAGACCCAGCGGGGAATACACCGGGGAGCTGTTTTTT; CDR3aa: CSARPSGEYTGELFF
d_gene: .; len: 14; j_gene: TRBJ1-6; abundance: .; v_gene: TRBV12-3/TRBV12-4; CDR3nt: TGTGCCAGCAGCCTTAACGGACACCAGTCACCCCTCCACTTT; CDR3aa: CASSLNGHQSPLHF
d_gene: TRBD2; len: 15; j_gene: TRBJ2-7; abundance: .; v_gene: TRBV15; CDR3nt: TGTGCCACCAGCAGAATAGCGGGGTACTCCTACGAGCAGTACTTC; CDR3aa: CATSRIAGYSYEQYF
d_gene: .; len: 15; j_gene: TRBJ1-2; abundance: .; v_gene: TRBV10-3; CDR3nt: TGTGCCATCAGTGAGTCGGGGAGGTCAAACTATGGCTACACCTTC; CDR3aa: CAISESGRSNYGYTF
d_gene: .; len: 11; j_gene: TRBJ2-3; abundance: .; v_gene: TRBV10-3; CDR3nt: TGTGCCATCAGTAACGAAGATACGCAGTATTTT; CDR3aa: CAISNEDTQYF
d_gene: .; len: 13; j_gene: TRBJ2-5; abundance: few; v_gene: TRBV18; CDR3nt: TGTGCCACCGCTCCCGGTCACCAAGAGACCCAGTACTTC; CDR3aa: CATAPGHQETQYF
d_gene: .; len: 14; j_gene: TRBJ2-5; abundance: once; v_gene: TRBV9; CDR3nt: TGTGCCAGCAGCGATACAGGGCATCAAGAGACCCAGTACTTC; CDR3aa: CASSDTGHQETQYF
d_gene: .; len: 15; j_gene: TRBJ1-2; abundance: .; v_gene: TRBV6-5; CDR3nt: TGTGCCAGCAGTACCGAAGCCGGGATGAACTATGGCTACACCTTC; CDR3aa: CASSTEAGMNYGYTF
d_gene: .; len: 14; j_gene: TRBJ2-5; abundance: .; v_gene: TRBV27; CDR3nt: TGTGCCAGCGGATCCGGGGGCCTTCAAGAGACCCAGTACTTC; CDR3aa: CASGSGGLQETQYF
d_gene: .; len: 14; j_gene: TRBJ2-3; abundance: once; v_gene: TRBV7-9; CDR3nt: TGTGCCAGCAGCGTAGTCTCATCCACAGATACGCAGTATTTT; CDR3aa: CASSVVSSTDTQYF
d_gene: .; len: 13; j_gene: TRBJ1-2; abundance: .; v_gene: TRBV6-4; CDR3nt: TGTGCCAGCAATCGGACGGAGGACTATGGCTACACCTTC; CDR3aa: CASNRTEDYGYTF
d_gene: .; len: 17; j_gene: TRBJ1-5; abundance: .; v_gene: TRBV3-1; CDR3nt: TGTGCCAGCAGTCTAGGACGGGCGGGAGTGGGCAATCAGCCCCAGCATTTT; CDR3aa: CASSLGRAGVGNQPQHF
d_gene: .; len: 13; j_gene: TRBJ1-3; abundance: .; v_gene: TRBV7-9; CDR3nt: TGTGCCAGCAGCTTAATCAGTGGAAACACCATATATTTT; CDR3aa: CASSLISGNTIYF
d_gene: TRBD2; len: 15; j_gene: TRBJ2-5; abundance: .; v_gene: TRBV28; CDR3nt: TGTGCCAGCAGTTCCCCTAGCGGGGGGACGGAGACCCAGTACTTC; CDR3aa: CASSSPSGGTETQYF
d_gene: .; len: 15; j_gene: TRBJ2-5; abundance: .; v_gene: TRBV21-1; CDR3nt: TGTGCCAGCAGCAACTGGGACTGCGCCCAAGAGACCCAGTACTTC; CDR3aa: CASSNWDCAQETQYF
d_gene: .; len: 12; j_gene: TRBJ1-2; abundance: few; v_gene: TRBV20-1; CDR3nt: TGCAGTGCTTGGACAGACCGCTATGGCTACACCTTC; CDR3aa: CSAWTDRYGYTF
d_gene: .; len: 17; j_gene: TRBJ2-7; abundance: .; v_gene: TRBV11-1; CDR3nt: TGTGCCAGCAGCTTAGTCCCCCCTAGAGGGGTATACAATGAGCAGTACTTC; CDR3aa: CASSLVPPRGVYNEQYF
d_gene: TRBD2; len: 16; j_gene: TRBJ2-6; abundance: few; v_gene: TRBV6-6; CDR3nt: TGTGCCAGCAGTCGGGGGGTAACCTCTGGGGCCAACGTCCTGACTTTC; CDR3aa: CASSRGVTSGANVLTF
d_gene: TRBD1; len: 15; j_gene: TRBJ2-3; abundance: .; v_gene: TRBV20-1; CDR3nt: TGCAGTGCTTGCCGGCCGGGACAGGGATCCGATACGCAGTATTTT; CDR3aa: CSACRPGQGSDTQYF
d_gene: .; len: 16; j_gene: TRBJ2-6; abundance: .; v_gene: TRBV6-6; CDR3nt: TGTGCCAGCAGGCCGGGACAAATCTCTGGGGCCAACGTCCCGACTTTC; CDR3aa: CASRPGQISGANVPTF
d_gene: .; len: 16; j_gene: TRBJ2-3; abundance: many; v_gene: TRBV24-1; CDR3nt: TGTGCCACCAGTGATCGTCCCGGGGTTAGCACAGATACGCAGTATTTT; CDR3aa: CATSDRPGVSTDTQYF
d_gene: .; len: 15; j_gene: TRBJ1-1; abundance: .; v_gene: TRBV12-3/TRBV12-4; CDR3nt: TGTGCCAGCAGTTTAATGGGGGGGCAAGGCACTGAAGCTTTCTTT; CDR3aa: CASSLMGGQGTEAFF
d_gene: .; len: 17; j_gene: TRBJ2-5; abundance: .; v_gene: TRBV28; CDR3nt: TGTGCCAGCAGTTTATCCTTCGATCCTCAGAAGGGAGAGACCCAGTACTTC; CDR3aa: CASSLSFDPQKGETQYF
d_gene: TRBD1; len: 15; j_gene: TRBJ1-4; abundance: few; v_gene: TRBV7-2; CDR3nt: TGTGCCAGCAGCCCACGGACAGGGCTTGGAGAAAAACTGTTTTTT; CDR3aa: CASSPRTGLGEKLFF
d_gene: .; len: 15; j_gene: TRBJ2-5; abundance: .; v_gene: TRBV10-3; CDR3nt: TGTGCCATCAGCCGACAGGGGAGGGTAGGAGAGACCCAGTACTTC; CDR3aa: CAISRQGRVGETQYF
d_gene: .; len: 16; j_gene: TRBJ1-2; abundance: once; v_gene: TRBV11-2; CDR3nt: TGTGCCAGCAGCTTAGTGGGAGGACCAGCTAACTATGGCTACACCTTC; CDR3aa: CASSLVGGPANYGYTF
d_gene: TRBD1; len: 15; j_gene: TRBJ1-2; abundance: few; v_gene: TRBV29-1; CDR3nt: TGCAGCGTTGCCCCCAGGACAGGGCCCACCGATGGCTACACCTTC; CDR3aa: CSVAPRTGPTDGYTF
d_gene: .; len: 13; j_gene: TRBJ1-5; abundance: .; v_gene: TRBV7-2; CDR3nt: TGTGCCAGCAGCTCTTCAGGGTTTCAGCCCCAGCATTTT; CDR3aa: CASSSSGFQPQHF
d_gene: .; len: 11; j_gene: TRBJ2-1; abundance: .; v_gene: TRBV25-1; CDR3nt: TGTGCCAGCAGTGAACGAAATGAGCAGTTCTTC; CDR3aa: CASSERNEQFF
d_gene: TRBD2; len: 14; j_gene: TRBJ2-2; abundance: .; v_gene: TRBV6-5; CDR3nt: TGTGCCAGCAGTTTCTTAGGGACTAGCGGGGAGCTGTTTTTT; CDR3aa: CASSFLGTSGELFF
d_gene: TRBD1; len: 15; j_gene: TRBJ2-3; abundance: .; v_gene: TRBV10-3; CDR3nt: TGTGCCATCGGTGGGACAGGCCATGGACCAGATACGCAGTATTTT; CDR3aa: CAIGGTGHGPDTQYF